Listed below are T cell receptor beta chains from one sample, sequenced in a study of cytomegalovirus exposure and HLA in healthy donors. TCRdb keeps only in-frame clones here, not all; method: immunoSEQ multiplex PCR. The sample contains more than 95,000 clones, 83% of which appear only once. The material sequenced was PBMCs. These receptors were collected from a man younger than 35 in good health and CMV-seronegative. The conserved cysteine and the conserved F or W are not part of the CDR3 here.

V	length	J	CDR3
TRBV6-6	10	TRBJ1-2	ASSPRQGGYT
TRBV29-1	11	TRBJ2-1	SVASQGDNEQF
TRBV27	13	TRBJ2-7	ASSLRRVSSYEQY
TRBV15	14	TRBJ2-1	ATSIRQAASYNEQF
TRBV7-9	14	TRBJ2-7	ASSLARQGKSYEQY
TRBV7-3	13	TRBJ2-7	ASSQLPGQSYEQY
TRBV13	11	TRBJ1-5	ASSSRNNQPQH
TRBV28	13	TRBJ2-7	ASSRKPHPPSEQY
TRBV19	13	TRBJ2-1	ASRFSGNPYNEQF
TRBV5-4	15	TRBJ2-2	ASSSASGARGTGELF
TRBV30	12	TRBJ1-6	AWSGATGRSPLH
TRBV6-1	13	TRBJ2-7	ASRTGLATSYEQY
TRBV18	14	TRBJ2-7	ASSPPGGQRTYEQY
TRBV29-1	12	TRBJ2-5	SSYRREGKETQY
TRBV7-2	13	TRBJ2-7	ASSLRRASPYEQY
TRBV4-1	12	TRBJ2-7	ASSFSGPSYEQY
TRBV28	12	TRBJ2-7	ASSPFGGGDEQY
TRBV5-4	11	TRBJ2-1	ASSLRTYNEQF
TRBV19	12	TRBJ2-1	ASSGRGEGNEQF
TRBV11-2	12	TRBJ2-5	ASSPTRRQETQY
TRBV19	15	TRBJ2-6	ASRSVRDIPGANVLT
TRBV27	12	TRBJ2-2	ASSLTGGTGELF
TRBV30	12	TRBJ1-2	AWSVSRVNYGYT
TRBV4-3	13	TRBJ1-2	ASSQDRGSNYGYT
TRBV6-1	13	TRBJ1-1	ASSESQGAATEAF
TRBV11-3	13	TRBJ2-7	ASSYPVTGVNEQY
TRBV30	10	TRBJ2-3	AWSVKGDTQY
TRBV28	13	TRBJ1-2	ASSLGQGNFYGYT
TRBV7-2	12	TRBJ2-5	ASSLGPSSVTQY
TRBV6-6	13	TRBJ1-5	ASSGQDRKNQPQH
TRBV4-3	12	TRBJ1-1	ASSQDLWNTEAF
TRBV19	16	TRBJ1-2	ASTQPSRIRDRVRGYT
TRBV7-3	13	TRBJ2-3	ASSLLAGITDTQY
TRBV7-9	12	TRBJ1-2	SSSSRAGGNGYT
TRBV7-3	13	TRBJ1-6	ASSPTGRSNSPLH
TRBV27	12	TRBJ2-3	ASTGAGPTDTQY
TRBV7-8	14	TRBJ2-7	ASSLELAGAIGEQY
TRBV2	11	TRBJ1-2	ASSVVRSDGYT
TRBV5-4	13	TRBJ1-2	ASSLAPSPIYGYT
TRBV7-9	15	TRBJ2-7	ASSQWGLGAENYEQY